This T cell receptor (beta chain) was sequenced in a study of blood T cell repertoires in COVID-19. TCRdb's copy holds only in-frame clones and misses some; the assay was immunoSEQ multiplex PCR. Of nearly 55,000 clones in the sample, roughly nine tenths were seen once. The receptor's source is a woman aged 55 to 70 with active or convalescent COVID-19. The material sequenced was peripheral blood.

In DNA, the CDR3 is TGTGCAAGTCGCTTAGGCCCCACACTGAACACTGAAGCTTTCTTT. Protein sequence: CASRLGPTLNTEAFF. V gene TRBV12-2 combines with J gene TRBJ1-1; the tabulated D call, TRBD1, remains unverified against the DNA. TRBV12-2 is deemed a pseudogene. CDR3 size: 15 residues.